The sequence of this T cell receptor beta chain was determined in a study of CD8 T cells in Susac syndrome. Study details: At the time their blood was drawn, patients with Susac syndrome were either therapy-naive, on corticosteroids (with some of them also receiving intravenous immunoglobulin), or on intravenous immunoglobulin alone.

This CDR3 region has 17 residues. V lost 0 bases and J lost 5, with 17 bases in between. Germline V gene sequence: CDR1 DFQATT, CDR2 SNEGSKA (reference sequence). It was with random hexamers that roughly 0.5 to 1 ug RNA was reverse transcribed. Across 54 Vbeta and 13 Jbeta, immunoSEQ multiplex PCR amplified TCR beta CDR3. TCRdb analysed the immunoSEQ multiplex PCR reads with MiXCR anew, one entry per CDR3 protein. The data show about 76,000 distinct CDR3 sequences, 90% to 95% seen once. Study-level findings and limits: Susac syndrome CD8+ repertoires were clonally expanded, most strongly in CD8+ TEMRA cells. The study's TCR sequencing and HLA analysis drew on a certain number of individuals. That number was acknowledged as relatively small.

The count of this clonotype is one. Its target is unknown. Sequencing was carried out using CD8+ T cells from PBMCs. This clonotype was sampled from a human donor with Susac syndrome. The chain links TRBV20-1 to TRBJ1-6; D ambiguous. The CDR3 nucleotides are TGCAGTGCTAGAGATTGGGGAGGCGGGGTAGATAATTCACCCCTCCACTTT. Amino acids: CSARDWGGGVDNSPLHF.